This TCR beta chain was recovered during a study of shared clonotypes between healthy human individuals. CDR1 is SNHLY and CDR2 is FYNNEI in the germline V gene. The V gene lost 4 bases and the J gene lost 4 bases, with 10 bases spanning the gap. This CDR3 is built from 14 residues. Execution of the assay was at deep level. The method was immunoSEQ multiplex PCR; TCRdb's version includes in-frame clones alone and lacks a portion of them. The table records around 530,000 clones, about 80% of them present only once. Of note for this clone: The sample contains more than one DNA sequence encoding this CDR3.

Sequencing was done on a sample of PBMCs. The receptor's source is a middle-aged woman in good health. Some clones in this sample may be carry-over from other donors' samples. The J gene is TRBJ1-4, the V gene TRBV2; possible D gene TRBD1, 5 bases. CDR3 sequence reads: CASSVGQINEKLFF. The DNA for the CDR3 is TGTGCCAGCAGTGTGGGGCAGATTAATGAAAAACTGTTTTTT. The variable domain in full, with the rest retrieved from reference TRBV2 and TRBJ1-4, is EPEVTQTPSHQVTQMGQEVILRCVPISNHLYFYWYRQILGQKVEFLVSFYNNEISEKSEIFDDQFSVERPDGSNFTLKIRSTKLEDSAMYFCASSVGQINEKLFFGSGTQLSVL.